Following are 5 T cell receptor beta chains from one sample sequenced in a study of cytotoxic CD8 clonotypes in ibrutinib-treated CLL (dated by TCRdb to the early 2020s). The receptor library was made with the immunoSEQ multiplex PCR assay. TCRdb limited this immuneACCESS table to in-frame rearrangements with V and J called. A share of clones is missing; checked studies link under half to unresolved V genes, and the rest is unexplained. The sample table records roughly 29,000 clones; less than 60% of these occur just once. The ten largest clones represent approximately 5% of the sample. The material sequenced was PBMCs, taken before ibrutinib treatment. The origin of the receptors is a human donor with chronic lymphocytic leukemia.

This clone is labeled as large. The rearrangement uses TRBV29-1 and TRBJ1-1, with 8 bases lining up with TRBD1. CDR3 size: 15 residues. V shed 4 bases and J 0 bases; nucleotides not matched to a gene: 7. Germline V gene sequence: CDR1 SQVTM, CDR2 ANQGSEA. The CDR3 DNA reads as TGCAGCGTTGTGGGGGGGACAGGCATGAACACTGAAGCTTTCTTT. Residues: CSVVGGTGMNTEAFF. The full variable domain, completed using reference TRBV29-1 and TRBJ1-1, is SAVISQKPSRDICQRGTSLTIQCQVDSQVTMMFWYRQQPGQSLTLIATANQGSEATYESGFVIDKFPISRPNLTFSTLTVSNMSPEDSSIYLCSVVGGTGMNTEAFFGQGTRLTVV.

This clone turned up a few times. This chain links TRBV19 with TRBJ2-1, with 11 positions matching TRBD2. The CDR3 spans 16 residues. V lost 7 bases, J lost 2 bases, and 7 bases stayed unmatched. Germline loops: CDR1 LNHDA, CDR2 SQIVND (reference sequence). The CDR3 nucleotides read TGTGCCAGTATGGGTACGACTAGCGGGACCTACAATGAGCAGTTCTTC. It codes for CASMGTTSGTYNEQFF.

The chain is built from TRBV11-1 and TRBJ2-1; D gene unclear. This CDR3 spans 13 amino acids. The germline V and J ends were trimmed by 4 bases and 4 bases, with 8 bases remaining between them. Looked up from germline, CDR1 is SGHAT and CDR2 is FQDESV (reference sequence). Here the CDR3 DNA reads TGTGCCAGCAGCTCGTCCACATACAATGAGCAGTTCTTC. Protein: CASSSSTYNEQFF.

V is TRBV6-1 and J is TRBJ1-6; D is undetermined. The CDR3 extends over 14 amino acids. Germline V gene lookup returns CDR1 MNHNS and CDR2 SASEGT. Trimming pared 5 bases from V and 0 bases from J, leaving 5 bases between. The chain's CDR3 is CASSSRSYNSPLHF. The DNA of the CDR3 is TGTGCCAGCAGTTCACGCTCCTATAATTCACCCCTCCACTTT.

This chain links TRBV5-1 with TRBJ2-7; no definite D call. Per germline, CDR1 SGHRS and CDR2 YFSETQ. The CDR3 has 15 residues. Trimming removed 0 bases at V and 4 bases at J, with 14 bases between. This chain's CDR3 is CASSLGESYFYEQYF. The CDR3 bases are TGCGCCAGCAGCTTGGGGGAATCATACTTTTACGAGCAGTACTTC.